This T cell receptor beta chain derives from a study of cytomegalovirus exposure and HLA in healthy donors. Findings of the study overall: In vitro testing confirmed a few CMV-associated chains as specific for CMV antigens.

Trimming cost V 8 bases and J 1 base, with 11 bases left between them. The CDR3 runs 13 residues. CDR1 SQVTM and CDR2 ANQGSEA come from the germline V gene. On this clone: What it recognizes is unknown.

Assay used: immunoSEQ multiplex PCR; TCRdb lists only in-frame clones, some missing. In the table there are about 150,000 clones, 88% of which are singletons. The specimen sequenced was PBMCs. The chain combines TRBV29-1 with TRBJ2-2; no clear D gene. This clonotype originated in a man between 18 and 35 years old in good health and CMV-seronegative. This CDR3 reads CSSVGGNTGELFF. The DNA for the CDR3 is TGCAGCTCTGTCGGTGGGAACACCGGGGAGCTGTTTTTT.